Described below is a single TCR beta chain sequence and its context. Its antigen is not identified. The sample originates from a study of beta chain features in type 1 diabetes. Across the whole study: Across every sample, 100 million to 130 million sorted cells were examined in total.

Sort purity for all populations was recorded as exceeding 98%. Overall study results and limits: Patients' naive, central memory and regulatory TCRB repertoires appeared more alike than those of healthy donors. In all four CD4+ subsets, TCRB CDR3 length was significantly, moderately reduced in type 1 diabetes.

The V segment lost 3 bases and the J segment 1 base; nucleotides outside the gene matches: 10. The CDR3 has 17 amino acids. Germline CDR1 is KGHSH and CDR2 is LQKENI. The isolated RNA, all of it, was reverse transcribed, so expressed TCRB transcripts were what got sequenced. Here immunoSEQ multiplex PCR was the method, and the copy in TCRdb shows in-frame clones only, minus some. The sample records about 250,000 clones, 13% to 15% being singletons. The V call is TRBV18, the J call TRBJ2-7; TRBD1 matches at 9 bases. This receptor was taken from a woman aged 40 to 50 in good health. Source material: naive CD4+ T cells from blood. The CDR3 here is CASSPSVGQGGSYEQYF. DNA of the CDR3: TGTGCCAGCTCACCGTCCGTGGGACAGGGAGGGTCCTACGAGCAGTACTTC.